This T cell receptor (beta chain) was captured by sequencing in a study of T cells in Graves' hyperthyroidism and ophthalmopathy. This clonotype is termed medium-sized (0.01 to 0.1%). Amplification targeted TCR beta CDR3 regions from RNA transcripts. First-round RT-PCR with HTBI primers amplified the TCR CDR3 region. TCRdb recomputed calls from the multiplex PCR reads with MiXCR, one row per CDR3 protein. The sample contains around 97,000 distinct CDR3 sequences, about 50% of which appear only once. Trimming stripped 6 bases from V and 7 bases from J, with 13 bases between. The CDR3 spans 13 residues. Germline CDR1 reads KGHDR; CDR2 reads SFDVKD.

The sample taken for sequencing was blood. V is TRBV24-1 and J is TRBJ2-3; D is undetermined. The sequence was collected from a man aged 35 to 55 with Graves' hyperthyroidism. The CDR3 bases are TGTGCCACCAGTACCACGACTCGGAATACGCAGTATTTT. This translates into CATSTTTRNTQYF.